This T cell receptor beta chain was found in a study of T cells in Graves' hyperthyroidism and ophthalmopathy. This clonotype appeared a few times. From RNA transcripts, TCR beta CDR3 regions were amplified. TCR CDR3 underwent first-round RT-PCR with the HTBI primer set. TCRdb processed the multiplex PCR reads anew with MiXCR; each CDR3 protein has one entry. The sample has 250,000 to 400,000 distinct CDR3 sequences, roughly 13% seen once. Germline CDR1 is WSHSY and CDR2 is SAAADI. This CDR3 spans 13 amino acids. The junction had 8 bases not matched to a gene; V was cut back by 7 bases and J by 11 bases.

This clonotype originated in a woman in her thirties or forties with Graves' ophthalmopathy. The chain couples TRBV10-2 to TRBJ1-6, with TRBD1 identical over 7 bases. Sequenced: blood. In nucleotides, the CDR3 is TGCGCCAGCACTACAGGGGCCTATGCACCCCTCCACTTT. Translation: CASTTGAYAPLHF.